This paragraph covers one T cell receptor (beta chain) sequence. CDR1 and CDR2 from the germline V gene are MNHNS and SASEGT. The germline V and J ends were trimmed by 8 bases and 5 bases, with 6 bases remaining between them. The CDR3 contains 10 residues. The sample comes from a study of shared clonotypes between healthy human individuals. Whole-study context: Participating donors consisted of a couple of women and a few men aged 18 to 49. The study used three CD4 naive, three CD4 memory, two CD8 naive and one CD8 memory plate per donor.

The study ran the assay at deep level. Assay: immunoSEQ multiplex PCR; the TCRdb copy retains only in-frame clones and omits some. The table shows more than 2 million clones, with under 97% occurring only once. The receptor was derived from a man younger than 35 in good health. This chain links TRBV6-1 with TRBJ2-5; D is ambiguous. Sequencing was performed on naive CD4+ T cells sorted from blood. Sample subset: CD45RA+ positively selected. The CDR3 DNA is TGTGCCAGCTTTAGGGAGACCCAGTACTTC. Its protein product is CASFRETQYF.